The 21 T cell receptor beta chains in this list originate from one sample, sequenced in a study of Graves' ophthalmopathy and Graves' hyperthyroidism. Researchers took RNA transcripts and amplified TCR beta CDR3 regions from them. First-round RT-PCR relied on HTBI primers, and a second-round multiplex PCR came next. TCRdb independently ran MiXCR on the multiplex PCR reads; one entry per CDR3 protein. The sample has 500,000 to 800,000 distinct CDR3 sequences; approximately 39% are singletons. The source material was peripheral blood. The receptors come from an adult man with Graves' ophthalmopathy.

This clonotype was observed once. The DNA for the CDR3 is TGTGCCAGCAGCTTAGCGGGTCCGGGCCTCTCTGGGGCCAACGTCCTGACTTTC. It is translated as CASSLAGPGLSGANVLTF. The chain joins TRBV7-6 to TRBJ2-6, with D unclear. The CDR3 extends over 18 amino acids. V was pared by 0 bases and J by 0 bases, with 12 bases between. Germline CDR1 reads SGHVS; CDR2 reads FNYEAQ.

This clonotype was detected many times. The CDR3 coding sequence is TGTGCCAGCAGCTTACGCAGGGAGGCTGGCTACACCTTC. Protein: CASSLRREAGYTF. The gene calls are TRBV7-8 and TRBJ1-2; the D gene is possibly TRBD1 (5 bases). The germline V gene has CDR1 SGHVS and CDR2 FQNEAQ. The CDR3 extends over 13 amino acids. V was pared by 2 bases and J by 7 bases, with 11 bases between.

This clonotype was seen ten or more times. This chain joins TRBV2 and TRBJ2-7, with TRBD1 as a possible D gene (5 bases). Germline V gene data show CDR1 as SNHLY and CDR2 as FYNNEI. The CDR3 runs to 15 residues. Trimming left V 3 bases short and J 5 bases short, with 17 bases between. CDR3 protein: CASSELGQGQNEQYF. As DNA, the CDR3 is TGTGCCAGCAGTGAGTTGGGGCAGGGTCAGAACGAGCAGTACTTC.

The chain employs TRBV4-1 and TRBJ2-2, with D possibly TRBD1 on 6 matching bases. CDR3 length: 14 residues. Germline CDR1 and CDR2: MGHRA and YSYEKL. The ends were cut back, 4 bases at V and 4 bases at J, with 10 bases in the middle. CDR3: CASSRGRGTGELFF. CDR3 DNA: TGCGCCAGCAGCCGGGGGCGCGGCACCGGGGAGCTGTTTTTT.

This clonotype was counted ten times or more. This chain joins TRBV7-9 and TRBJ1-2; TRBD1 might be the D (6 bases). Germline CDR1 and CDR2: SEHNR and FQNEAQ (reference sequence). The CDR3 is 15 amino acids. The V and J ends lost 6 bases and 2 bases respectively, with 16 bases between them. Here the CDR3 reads CASRPLGGLNYGYTF. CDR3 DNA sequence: TGTGCCAGCAGGCCTTTGGGGGGCCTGAACTATGGCTACACCTTC.

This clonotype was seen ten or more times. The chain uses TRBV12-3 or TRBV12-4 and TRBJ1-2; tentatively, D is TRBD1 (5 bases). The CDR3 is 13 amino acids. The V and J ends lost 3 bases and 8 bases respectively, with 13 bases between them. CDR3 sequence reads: CASSLGGAGGYTF. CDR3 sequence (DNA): TGTGCCAGCAGTTTGGGAGGGGCGGGAGGCTACACCTTC.

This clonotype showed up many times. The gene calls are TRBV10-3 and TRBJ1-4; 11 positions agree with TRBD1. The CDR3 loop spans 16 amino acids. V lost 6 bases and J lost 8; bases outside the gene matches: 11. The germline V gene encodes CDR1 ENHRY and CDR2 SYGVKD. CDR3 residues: CAIRSGRTGGEEKLFF. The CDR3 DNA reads TGTGCCATCAGGTCCGGCAGGACAGGGGGCGAAGAAAAACTGTTTTTT.

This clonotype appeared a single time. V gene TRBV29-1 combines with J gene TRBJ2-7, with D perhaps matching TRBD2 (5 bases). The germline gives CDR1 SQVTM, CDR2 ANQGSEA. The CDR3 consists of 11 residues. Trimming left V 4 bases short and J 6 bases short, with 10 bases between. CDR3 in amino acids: CSVVGVGEQYF. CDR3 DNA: TGCAGCGTTGTCGGGGTGGGCGAGCAGTACTTC.

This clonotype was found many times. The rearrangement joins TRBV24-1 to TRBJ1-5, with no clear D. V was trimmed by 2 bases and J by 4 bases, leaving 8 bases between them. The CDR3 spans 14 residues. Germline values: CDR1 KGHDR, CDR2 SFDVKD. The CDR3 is CATSDSSLNQPQHF. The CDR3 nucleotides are TGTGCCACCAGTGATTCATCCTTAAATCAGCCCCAGCATTTT.

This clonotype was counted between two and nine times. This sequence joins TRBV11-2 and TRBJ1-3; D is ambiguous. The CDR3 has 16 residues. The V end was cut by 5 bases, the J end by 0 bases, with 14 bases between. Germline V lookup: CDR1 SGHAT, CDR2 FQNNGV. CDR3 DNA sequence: TGTGCCAGCAGCGAGATACGAGGCCCCTCTGGAAACACCATATATTTT. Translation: CASSEIRGPSGNTIYF.

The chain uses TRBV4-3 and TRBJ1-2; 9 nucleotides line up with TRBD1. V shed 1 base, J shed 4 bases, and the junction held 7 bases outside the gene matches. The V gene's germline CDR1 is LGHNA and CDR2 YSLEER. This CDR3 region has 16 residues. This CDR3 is CASSQVRGQGPYGYTF. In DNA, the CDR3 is TGCGCCAGCAGCCAAGTGAGGGGACAGGGACCCTATGGCTACACCTTC.

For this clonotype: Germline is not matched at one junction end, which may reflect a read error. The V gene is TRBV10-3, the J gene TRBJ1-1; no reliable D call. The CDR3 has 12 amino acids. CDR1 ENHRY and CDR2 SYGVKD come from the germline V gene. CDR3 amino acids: CASSLTGNEAFF. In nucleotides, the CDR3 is TGTGCCAGCAGTTTAACGGGCAATGAAGCTTTCTTT.

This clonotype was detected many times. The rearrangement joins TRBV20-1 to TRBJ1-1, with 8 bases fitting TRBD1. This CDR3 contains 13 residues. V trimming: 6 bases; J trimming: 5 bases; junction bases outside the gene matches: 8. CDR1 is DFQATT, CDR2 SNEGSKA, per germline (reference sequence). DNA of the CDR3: TGCAGTGCCCCGACAGGGGAGGGGACTGAAGCTTTCTTT. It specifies CSAPTGEGTEAFF.

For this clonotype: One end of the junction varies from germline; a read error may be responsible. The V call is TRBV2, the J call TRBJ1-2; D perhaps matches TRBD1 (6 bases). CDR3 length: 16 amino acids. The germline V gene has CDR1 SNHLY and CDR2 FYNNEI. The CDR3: CASSPTGDTLDYGHTF. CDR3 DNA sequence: TGTGCCAGCTCACCGACAGGAGACACATTGGACTATGGCCACACCTTC.

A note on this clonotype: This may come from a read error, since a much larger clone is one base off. The CDR3 region is CSAFGRMGNTEAFF. CDR3 nucleotide sequence: TGCAGCGCTTTTGGCCGGATGGGGAACACTGAAGCTTTCTTT. V is TRBV29-1 and J is TRBJ1-1; D is unclear. The CDR3 totals 14 residues. V dropped 7 bases and J dropped 1 base, with 16 bases sitting between them. Per the germline V gene, CDR1 is SQVTM and CDR2 is ANQGSEA.

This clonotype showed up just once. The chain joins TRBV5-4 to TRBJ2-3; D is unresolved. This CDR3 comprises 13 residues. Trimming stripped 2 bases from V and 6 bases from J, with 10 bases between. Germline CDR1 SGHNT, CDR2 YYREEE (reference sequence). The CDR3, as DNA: TGTGCCAGCAGCTTCGGCGGTAGGGATACGCAGTATTTT. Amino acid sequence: CASSFGGRDTQYF. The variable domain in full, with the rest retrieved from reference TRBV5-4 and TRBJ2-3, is ETGVTQSPTHLIKTRGQQVTLRCSSQSGHNTVSWYQQALGQGPQFIFQYYREEENGRGNFPPRFSGLQFPNYSSELNVNALELDDSALYLCASSFGGRDTQYFGPGTRLTVL.

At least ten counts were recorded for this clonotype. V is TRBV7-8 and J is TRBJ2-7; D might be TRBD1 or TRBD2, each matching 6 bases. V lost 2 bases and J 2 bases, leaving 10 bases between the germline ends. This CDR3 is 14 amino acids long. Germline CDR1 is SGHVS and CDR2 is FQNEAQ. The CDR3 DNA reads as TGTGCCAGCAGCTTATTTAGGGGGGCCTACGAGCAGTACTTC. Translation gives CASSLFRGAYEQYF.

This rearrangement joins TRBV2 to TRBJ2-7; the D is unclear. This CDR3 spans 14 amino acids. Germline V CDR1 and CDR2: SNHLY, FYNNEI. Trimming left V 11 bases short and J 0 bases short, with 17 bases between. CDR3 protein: CACNIEQSSYEQYF. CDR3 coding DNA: TGTGCCTGCAATATAGAGCAGAGCTCCTACGAGCAGTACTTC.

This chain's CDR3 is CASSLAPYRKLFF. The CDR3 nucleotides read TGTGCCAGCAGCTTAGCCCCTTACAGAAAACTGTTTTTT. The chain carries TRBV7-9 and TRBJ1-4, with no clear D. Germline V gene sequence: CDR1 SEHNR, CDR2 FQNEAQ (reference sequence). V dropped 0 bases and J dropped 10 bases, with 9 bases sitting between them. The CDR3 sequence is 13 residues long.

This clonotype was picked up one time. As DNA, the CDR3 is TGTGCCAGTAGTGTCGGGGTCCGGGACAGGACCACCCATCAAAACACTGAAGCTTTCTTT. Translating it yields CASSVGVRDRTTHQNTEAFF. The genes are TRBV19 and TRBJ1-1; 8 nucleotides line up with TRBD1. The CDR3 spans 20 residues. Per germline, CDR1 LNHDA and CDR2 SQIVND (reference sequence). V was pared by 5 bases and J by 2 bases, with 22 bases of the junction left unmatched.

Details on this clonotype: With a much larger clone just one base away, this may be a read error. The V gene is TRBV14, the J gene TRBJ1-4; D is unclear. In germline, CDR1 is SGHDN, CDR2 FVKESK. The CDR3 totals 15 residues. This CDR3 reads CASSQEFGANERLFF. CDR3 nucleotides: TGTGCCAGCAGCCAAGAGTTCGGAGCCAATGAAAGACTGTTTTTT.